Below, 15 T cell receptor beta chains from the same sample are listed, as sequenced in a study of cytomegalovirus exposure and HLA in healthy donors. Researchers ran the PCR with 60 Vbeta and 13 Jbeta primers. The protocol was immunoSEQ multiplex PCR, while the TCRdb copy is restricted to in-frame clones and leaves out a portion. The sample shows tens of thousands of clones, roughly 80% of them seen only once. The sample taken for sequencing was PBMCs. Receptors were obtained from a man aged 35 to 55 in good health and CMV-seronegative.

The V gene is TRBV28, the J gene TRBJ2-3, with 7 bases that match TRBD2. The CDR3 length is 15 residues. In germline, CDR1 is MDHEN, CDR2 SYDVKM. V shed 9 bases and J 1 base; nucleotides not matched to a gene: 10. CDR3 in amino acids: CASLRRLAGTDTQYF. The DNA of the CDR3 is TGTGCCAGTCTACGAAGACTAGCCGGCACAGATACGCAGTATTTT. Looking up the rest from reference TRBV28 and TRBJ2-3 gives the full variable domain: DVKVTQSSRYLVKRTGEKVFLECVQDMDHENMFWYRQDPGLGLRLIYFSYDVKMKEKGDIPEGYSVSREKKERFSLILESASTNQTSMYLCASLRRLAGTDTQYFGPGTRLTVL.

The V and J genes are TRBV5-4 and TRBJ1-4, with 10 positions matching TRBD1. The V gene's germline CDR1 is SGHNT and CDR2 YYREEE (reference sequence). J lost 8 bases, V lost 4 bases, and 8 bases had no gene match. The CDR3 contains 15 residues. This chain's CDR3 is CASSAGQGLGEKLFF. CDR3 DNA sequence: TGTGCCAGCAGCGCGGGACAGGGGTTAGGAGAAAAACTGTTTTTT.

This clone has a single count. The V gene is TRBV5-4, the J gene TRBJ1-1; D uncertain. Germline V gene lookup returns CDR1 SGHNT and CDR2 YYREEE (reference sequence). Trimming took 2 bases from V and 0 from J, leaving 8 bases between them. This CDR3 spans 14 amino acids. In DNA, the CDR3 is TGTGCCAGCAGCTTAAGCGTCGTGAACACTGAAGCTTTCTTT. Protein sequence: CASSLSVVNTEAFF. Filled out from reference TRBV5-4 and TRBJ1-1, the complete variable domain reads ETGVTQSPTHLIKTRGQQVTLRCSSQSGHNTVSWYQQALGQGPQFIFQYYREEENGRGNFPPRFSGLQFPNYSSELNVNALELDDSALYLCASSLSVVNTEAFFGQGTRLTVV.

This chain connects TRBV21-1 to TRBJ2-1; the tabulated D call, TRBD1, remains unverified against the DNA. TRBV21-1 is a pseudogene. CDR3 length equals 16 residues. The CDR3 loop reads CASSKARRGPYNEQFF. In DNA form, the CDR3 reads TGTGCCAGCAGCAAAGCCCGCAGGGGGCCGTACAATGAGCAGTTCTTC.

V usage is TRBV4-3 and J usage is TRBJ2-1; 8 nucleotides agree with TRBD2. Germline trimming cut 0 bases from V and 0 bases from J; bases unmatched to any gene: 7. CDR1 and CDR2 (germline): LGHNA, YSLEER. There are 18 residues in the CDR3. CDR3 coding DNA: TGCGCCAGCAGCCAAGATTTGTTAGCGGGGCACTCCTACAATGAGCAGTTCTTC. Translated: CASSQDLLAGHSYNEQFF.

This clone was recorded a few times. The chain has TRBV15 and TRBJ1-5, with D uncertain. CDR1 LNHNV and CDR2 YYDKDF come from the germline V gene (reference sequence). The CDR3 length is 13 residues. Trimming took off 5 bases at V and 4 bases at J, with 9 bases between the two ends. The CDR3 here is CATSRQTNQPQHF. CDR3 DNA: TGTGCCACCAGCCGACAAACTAATCAGCCCCAGCATTTT.

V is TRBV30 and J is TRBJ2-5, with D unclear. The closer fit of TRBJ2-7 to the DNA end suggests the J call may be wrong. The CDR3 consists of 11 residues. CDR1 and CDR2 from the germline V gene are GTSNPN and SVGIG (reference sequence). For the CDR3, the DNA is TGTGCCTGGAGTGCACTCAACGAGCAGTACTTC. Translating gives CAWSALNEQYF.

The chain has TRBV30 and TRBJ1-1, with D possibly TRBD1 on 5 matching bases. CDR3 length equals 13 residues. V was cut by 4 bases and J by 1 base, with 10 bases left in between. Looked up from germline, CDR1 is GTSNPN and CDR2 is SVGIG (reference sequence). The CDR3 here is CAWMGRSNTEAFF. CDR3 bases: TGTGCCTGGATGGGGCGGTCGAACACTGAAGCTTTCTTT.

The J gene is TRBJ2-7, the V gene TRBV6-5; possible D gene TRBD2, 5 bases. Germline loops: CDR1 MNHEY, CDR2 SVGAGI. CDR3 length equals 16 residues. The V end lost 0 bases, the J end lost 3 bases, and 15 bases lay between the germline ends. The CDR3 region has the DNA TGTGCCAGCAGTTACTCGAACGAGGGTCTTCGCTACGAGCAGTACTTC. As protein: CASSYSNEGLRYEQYF.

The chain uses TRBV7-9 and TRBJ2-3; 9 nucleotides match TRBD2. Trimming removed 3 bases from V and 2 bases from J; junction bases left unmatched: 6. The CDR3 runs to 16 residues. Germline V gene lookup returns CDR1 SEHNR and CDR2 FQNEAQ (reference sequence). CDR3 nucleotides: TGTGCCAGCAGCTTCAGTCTAGCGGGGACCACAGATACGCAGTATTTT. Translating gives CASSFSLAGTTDTQYF.

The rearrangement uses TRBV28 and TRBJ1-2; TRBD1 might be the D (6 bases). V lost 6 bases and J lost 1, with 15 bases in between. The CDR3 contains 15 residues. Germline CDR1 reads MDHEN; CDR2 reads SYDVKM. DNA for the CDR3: TGTGCCAGCAGCCTTGGGGGCCTATTTAACTATGGCTACACCTTC. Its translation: CASSLGGLFNYGYTF.

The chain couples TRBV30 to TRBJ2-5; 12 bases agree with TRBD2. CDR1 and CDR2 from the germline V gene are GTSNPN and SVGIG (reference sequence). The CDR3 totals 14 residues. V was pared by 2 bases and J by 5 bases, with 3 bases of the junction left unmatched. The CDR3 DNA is TGTGCCTGGAGTTTCACTAGCGGGAGGGAGACCCAGTACTTC. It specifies CAWSFTSGRETQYF.

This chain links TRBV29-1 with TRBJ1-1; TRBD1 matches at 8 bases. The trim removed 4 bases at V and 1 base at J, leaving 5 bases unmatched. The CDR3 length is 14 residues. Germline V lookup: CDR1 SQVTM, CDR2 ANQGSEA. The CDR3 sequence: CSVGGGTGNTEAFF. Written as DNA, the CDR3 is TGCAGCGTTGGGGGGGGGACAGGGAACACTGAAGCTTTCTTT.

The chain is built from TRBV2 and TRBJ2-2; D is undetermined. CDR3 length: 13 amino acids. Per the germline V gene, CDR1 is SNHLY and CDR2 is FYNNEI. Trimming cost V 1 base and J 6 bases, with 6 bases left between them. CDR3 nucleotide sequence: TGTGCCAGCAGTGAAGGGAGCGCCGGGGAGCTGTTTTTT. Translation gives CASSEGSAGELFF.

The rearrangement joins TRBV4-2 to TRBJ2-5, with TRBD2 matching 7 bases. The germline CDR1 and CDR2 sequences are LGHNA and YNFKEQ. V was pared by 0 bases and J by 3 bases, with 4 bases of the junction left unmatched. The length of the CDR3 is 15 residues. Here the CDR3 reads CASSQDGRGEETQYF. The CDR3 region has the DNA TGTGCCAGCAGCCAAGACGGACGGGGGGAAGAGACCCAGTACTTC.